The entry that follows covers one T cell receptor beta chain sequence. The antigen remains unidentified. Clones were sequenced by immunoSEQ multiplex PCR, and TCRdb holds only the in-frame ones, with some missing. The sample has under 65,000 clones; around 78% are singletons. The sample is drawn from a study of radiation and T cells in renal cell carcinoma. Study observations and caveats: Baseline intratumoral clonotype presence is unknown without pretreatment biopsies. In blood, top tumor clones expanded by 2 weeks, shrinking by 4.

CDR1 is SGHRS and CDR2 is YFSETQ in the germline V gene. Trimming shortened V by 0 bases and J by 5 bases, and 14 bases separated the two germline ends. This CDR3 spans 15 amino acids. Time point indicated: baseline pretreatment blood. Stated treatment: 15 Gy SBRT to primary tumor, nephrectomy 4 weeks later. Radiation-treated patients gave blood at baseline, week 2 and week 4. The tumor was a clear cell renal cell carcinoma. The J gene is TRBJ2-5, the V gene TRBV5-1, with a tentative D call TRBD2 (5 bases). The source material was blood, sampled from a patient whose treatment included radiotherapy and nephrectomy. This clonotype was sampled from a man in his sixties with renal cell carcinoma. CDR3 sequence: CASSLESPGGETQYF. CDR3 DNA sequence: TGCGCCAGCAGCTTGGAATCCCCAGGCGGGGAGACCCAGTACTTC.